The source of this T cell receptor (beta chain) is a study of blood T cell repertoires in COVID-19 (dated by TCRdb to 2018 to 2020). Some background on the complete study: The collaborator samples originated in the United States, Italy and Spain and spanned the acute and convalescent phases of COVID-19. The material from the prospective study consisted of cDNA or gDNA derived from T cells, B-cell-depleted T cells, or PBMCs. Deeply sampled blood TCRbeta repertoires from subjects exposed to, actively infected with, or recovered from COVID-19 were included in the dataset. A freely available public database, intended as a resource for researchers studying the immune response to SARS-CoV-2, is where the repertoires were released. Samples were obtained from the ongoing ImmuneRACE study (first 160 participants) and from about 1,300 subjects provided by 6 global collaborators. Sample metadata almost always included a de-identified subject ID, COVID-19 status, age in years and sex. Where available, HLA class I and class II types were obtained from metadata supplied by the sample provider rather than from assay-based typing. Study-wide conclusions, independent of this receptor: The amount of clinical and demographic metadata varied by source and participant and was provided uncurated.

Relative to germline, V is missing 6 bases and J is missing 8 bases, with 14 bases of the junction outside any gene match. The germline V gene sets CDR1 to SNHLY and CDR2 to FYNNEI. The CDR3 holds 15 amino acids from the cysteine to the phenylalanine. Kept here is only the CDR3 DNA, which spans 45 bases and is read in frame from base 1. This clone occurred once. Which antigen it targets is not known. Nothing much larger sits one base from this clone, and base qualities are not available. TCRbeta CDR3 regions were amplified from genomic DNA using the immunoSEQ Assay, a bias-controlled multiplex PCR. Per the original workflow: The number of nucleated cells in each sample was estimated from the amplification of reference gene primers within the assay. To quantify the absolute abundance of each unique TCRbeta CDR3 rearrangement, sequence reads were collapsed and filtered. For each sample, productive Simpson clonality was calculated by taking the square root of Simpson's diversity index across productive rearrangements. TCRdb retrieved this table from immuneACCESS and kept in-frame rearrangements only. Not all clones are present; in checked studies, unresolved V genes account for under half, and no reason is known for the remainder. The V and J calls and the clone size are those of that table, but D and trimming were determined from the DNA. For this sample the table gives about 250,000 clones, of which nearly 90% were detected only once. The leading ten clones occupy 3% to 3.5% of the sample.

Collaborating institutions collected whole blood in K2EDTA tubes following their own protocols. Collaborator samples were shipped for TCRbeta analysis as frozen whole blood, isolated PBMCs, or DNA extracted from either sample type. The V and J segments used are TRBV2 and TRBJ2-3, with 7 central nucleotides matching TRBD1. Sequenced: peripheral blood. The origin of this receptor is a man between 18 and 29 years old with active or convalescent COVID-19. CDR3 loop: CASRDRDSRLGTQYF. The DNA sequence is as follows: TGTGCCAGCAGGGACCGGGACAGCCGATTAGGTACGCAGTATTTT.